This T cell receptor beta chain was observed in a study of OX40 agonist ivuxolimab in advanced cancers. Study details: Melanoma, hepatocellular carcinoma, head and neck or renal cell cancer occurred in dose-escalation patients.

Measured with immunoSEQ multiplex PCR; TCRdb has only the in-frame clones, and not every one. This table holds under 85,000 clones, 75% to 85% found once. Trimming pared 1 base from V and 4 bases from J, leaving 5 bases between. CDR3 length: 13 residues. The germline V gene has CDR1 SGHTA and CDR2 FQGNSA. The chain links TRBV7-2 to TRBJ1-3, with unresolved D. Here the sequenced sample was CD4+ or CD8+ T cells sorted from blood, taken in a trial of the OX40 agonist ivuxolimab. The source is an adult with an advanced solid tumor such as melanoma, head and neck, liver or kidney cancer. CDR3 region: CASSLDPGNTIYF. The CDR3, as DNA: TGTGCCAGCAGCTTAGACCCGGGAAACACCATATATTTT.